This T cell receptor (beta chain) was identified during a study of T cells in Graves' hyperthyroidism and ophthalmopathy. Together with thyroid ultrasound, orbital computed tomography, serum thyroxine and TRAb, clinical symptoms were used for diagnoses. Template material for amplifying TCR beta CDR3 regions consisted of RNA transcripts. The HTBI primer set was used in a first-round RT-PCR of the TCR CDR3. From the multiplex PCR reads, TCRdb called clonotypes with MiXCR, one entry per CDR3 protein. This table holds roughly 420,000 distinct CDR3 sequences, approximately 13% found once. At least ten counts were recorded for this clonotype. The antigen remains undetermined. Study-level findings and limits: In validation, the model predicted ophthalmopathy. These predictions came a median about 6 months before onset. Among thyroid clonotypes expanded above 0.001, most also appeared in blood.

Sequencing was done on a sample of blood. This receptor was taken from a woman aged 18-29 years with Graves' hyperthyroidism.

CDR3 sequence (DNA): TGTGCCAGCAGTTTATACTTAGACTACCAAGAGACCCAGTACTTC. Translated, it gives CASSLYLDYQETQYF. The chain carries TRBV12-3 or TRBV12-4 and TRBJ2-5; D is uncertain. The CDR3 covers 15 residues. V lost 2 bases, J lost 0 bases, and 10 bases lay in between.